This T cell receptor (beta chain) came from a study of Graves' ophthalmopathy and Graves' hyperthyroidism. Overall study findings and caveats: A 13-signature model separated ophthalmopathy from stable hyperthyroidism, 87.88% sensitivity, approximately 80% specificity.

This clonotype was detected ten times or more. Its antigen is still unknown. Other autoimmune diseases, uncontrolled infections, pregnancy or lactation excluded patients from enrollment. RNA transcripts provided the template for amplifying TCR beta CDR3 regions. The first round was an RT-PCR with HTBI primers, and the second round was a multiplex PCR. One entry per CDR3 protein results from TCRdb running MiXCR on the multiplex PCR reads. The sample carries 400,000 or so distinct CDR3 sequences, about 16% recorded once. CDR1 SGHTA and CDR2 FQGNSA come from the germline V gene. Trimming took 5 bases from V and 4 from J; bases not matched to a gene: 6. This CDR3 comprises 15 residues.

The sequencing sample was made of peripheral blood. The V and J genes are TRBV7-2 and TRBJ2-7; 12 bases fit TRBD2. This sequence originates from a woman aged 18 to 35 with stable Graves' hyperthyroidism. In DNA, the CDR3 is TGTGCCAGCAGCCCAATCGGGACTAGCGGGTACGAGCAGTACTTC. This gives the protein CASSPIGTSGYEQYF.